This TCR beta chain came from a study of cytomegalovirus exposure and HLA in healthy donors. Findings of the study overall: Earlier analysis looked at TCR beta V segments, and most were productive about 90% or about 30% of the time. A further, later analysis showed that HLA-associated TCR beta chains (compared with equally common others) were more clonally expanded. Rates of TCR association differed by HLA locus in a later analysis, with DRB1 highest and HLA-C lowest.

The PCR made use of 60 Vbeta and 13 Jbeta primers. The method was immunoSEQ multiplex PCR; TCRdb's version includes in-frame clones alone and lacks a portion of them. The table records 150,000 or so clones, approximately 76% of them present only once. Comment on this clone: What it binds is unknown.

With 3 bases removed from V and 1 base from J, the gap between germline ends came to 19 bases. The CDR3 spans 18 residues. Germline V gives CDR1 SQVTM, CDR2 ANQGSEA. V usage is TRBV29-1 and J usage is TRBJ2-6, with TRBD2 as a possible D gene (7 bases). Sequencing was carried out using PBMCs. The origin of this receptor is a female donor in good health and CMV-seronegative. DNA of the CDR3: TGCAGCGTTGATGAGGGCAAGGGGGGGATTTCTGGGGCCAACGTCCTGACTTTC. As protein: CSVDEGKGGISGANVLTF.